Following are 20 T cell receptor beta chains from one sample sequenced in a study of T-cell reconstitution after alpha-beta-depleted transplantation in children. The library targeted TCRbeta and was prepared with unique molecular identifiers. TCRdb passed the PCR reads through MiXCR, listing each CDR3 protein once. The sample consists of fewer than 750,000 distinct CDR3 sequences, more than 20% of them appearing once. The material was PBMCs, mostly from graft donor cells, obtained 360 days after TCRalphabeta/CD19-depleted stem cell transplant. These receptors were taken from a boy younger than two who had a stem cell transplant for acute myeloid leukemia, so the T cells may come from the graft donor.

This clonotype was found a few times. The chain uses TRBV6-5 and TRBJ2-7; TRBD2 is a possible D gene (5 bases). This CDR3 has 14 residues. V lost 4 bases to trimming and J lost 2 bases, with 12 bases between them. Per germline, CDR1 MNHEY and CDR2 SVGAGI. The CDR3 bases are TGTGCCAGCAGTTCCCCAGCGGTCCCCTACGAGCAGTACGTC. Residues: CASSSPAVPYEQYV.

This clonotype came up many times. V is TRBV20-1 and J is TRBJ2-3; weak D call: TRBD1 (6 bases). Germline CDR1 DFQATT, CDR2 SNEGSKA (reference sequence). V lost 3 bases and J 3 bases, leaving 13 bases between the germline ends. The CDR3 runs to 14 residues. CDR3 residues: CSASLTGLTDTQYF. The CDR3 region has the DNA TGCAGTGCTAGTCTTACAGGGTTGACAGATACGCAGTATTTT.

This clonotype was picked up many times. CDR3 in DNA: TGTGCCAGCAGCCGCTCCGGGACAGGGGGAAACGAGCAGTACTTC. Residues: CASSRSGTGGNEQYF. This sequence joins TRBV3-1 and TRBJ2-7, with 11 positions matching TRBD1. V shed 4 bases and J 5 bases; nucleotides not matched to a gene: 7. The V gene's germline CDR1 is LGHDT and CDR2 YNNKEL (reference sequence). The CDR3 runs to 15 residues.

This clonotype was counted at least ten times. The chain couples TRBV3-1 to TRBJ2-1, with 11 bases matching TRBD2. CDR1 is LGHDT, CDR2 YNNKEL, per germline (reference sequence). The CDR3 sequence is 16 residues long. V dropped 4 bases and J dropped 2; count of bases not matched to a gene: 4. CDR3 in DNA: TGTGCCAGCAGCCTCGAGACTAGCGGGGCCTACAATGAGCAGTTCTTC. This sequence encodes CASSLETSGAYNEQFF.

The V and J genes are TRBV27 and TRBJ2-3; D is possibly TRBD1 or TRBD2 (6 bases each). Germline V gene sequence: CDR1 MNHEY, CDR2 SMNVEV (reference sequence). This CDR3 spans 17 amino acids. Trimming cost V 6 bases and J 2 bases, with 21 bases left between them. The CDR3 nucleotides are TGTGCCAGCAGCTTCCGGGCCGGGGGCCCCTCCACAGATACGCAGTATTTT. It is translated as CASSFRAGGPSTDTQYF.

This chain joins TRBV7-2 and TRBJ2-3; 12 positions agree with TRBD2. Germline CDR1 SGHTA, CDR2 FQGNSA. The ends lost 5 bases at V and 2 bases at J; junction bases unmatched: 5. The CDR3 extends over 16 amino acids. The CDR3 nucleotides are TGTGCCAGCAGCGTCACTAGCGGGGGGTACACAGATACGCAGTATTTT. Protein sequence: CASSVTSGGYTDTQYF.

This clonotype was counted a few times. The chain is built from TRBV6-5 and TRBJ2-1; TRBD1 matches 9 bases. The germline gives CDR1 MNHEY, CDR2 SVGAGI. The V gene end was trimmed by 8 bases and the J gene end by 5 bases; junction bases not matched to a gene: 10. The CDR3 is 15 residues long. This chain's CDR3 is CASSWGDRANNEQFF. DNA for the CDR3: TGTGCCAGCTCCTGGGGGGACAGGGCCAACAATGAGCAGTTCTTC.

This clonotype was detected a few times. This chain joins TRBV9 and TRBJ2-5, with unresolved D. The V end was cut by 1 base, the J end by 2 bases, with 12 bases between. Germline V gene lookup returns CDR1 SGDLS and CDR2 YYNGEE. This CDR3 comprises 15 residues. The CDR3 here is CASSVNPRSQETQYF. In DNA form, the CDR3 reads TGTGCCAGCAGCGTAAACCCCCGCTCGCAAGAGACCCAGTACTTC.

This chain joins TRBV10-3 and TRBJ2-2; no clear D. The CDR3 has 14 amino acids. From germline, CDR1 is ENHRY and CDR2 SYGVKD. V shed 3 bases and J shed 0 bases, with 5 bases lying between them. The DNA of the CDR3 is TGTGCCATCAGTGATAGCTCGAACACCGGGGAGCTGTTTTTT. This codes for CAISDSSNTGELFF.

Ten or more counts support this clonotype. The chain uses TRBV12-3 or TRBV12-4 and TRBJ2-5; the match to TRBD2 covers 15 bases. This CDR3 spans 15 amino acids. The junction had 6 bases not matched to a gene; V was cut back by 6 bases and J by 7 bases. The DNA for the CDR3 is TGTGCCAGCAGAGAGGGACTAGCGGGGGGCCCGACCCAGTACTTC. It codes for CASREGLAGGPTQYF.

A few counts support this clonotype. This sequence joins TRBV29-1 and TRBJ1-1; D perhaps matches TRBD1 (5 bases). V shed 4 bases and J shed 1 base, with 7 bases lying between them. This CDR3 has 12 amino acids. CDR1 and CDR2 from the germline V gene are SQVTM and ANQGSEA. CDR3 in amino acids: CSVGGTNTEAFF. The CDR3 DNA reads as TGCAGCGTTGGAGGGACGAACACTGAAGCTTTCTTT.

This clonotype has just a few counts. This chain uses TRBV27 with TRBJ2-7; D gene ambiguous. This CDR3 is built from 10 residues. Germline V gene sequence: CDR1 MNHEY, CDR2 SMNVEV (reference sequence). This CDR3 reads CASSLPGTGV. CDR3 in DNA: TGTGCCAGCAGTCTTCCAGGAACGGGCGTC.

The chain is built from TRBV20-1 and TRBJ2-3; D is tentatively TRBD1 or TRBD2 (5 bases each). Germline-derived CDR1 and CDR2 are DFQATT and SNEGSKA (reference sequence). This CDR3 has 14 residues. V gave up 2 bases and J gave up 3 bases, with 12 bases separating them. CDR3 sequence: CSARRGADTDTQYF. Here the CDR3 DNA reads TGCAGTGCTAGAAGAGGGGCGGATACAGATACGCAGTATTTT.

The V and J genes are TRBV5-4 and TRBJ2-7; possibly TRBD1 for D (8 bases). The V gene's germline CDR1 is SGHNT and CDR2 YYREEE (reference sequence). The CDR3 length is 16 residues. Trimming stripped 4 bases from V and 0 bases from J, with 17 bases between. CDR3 residues: CASSPGQGGSSYEQYV. Here the CDR3 DNA reads TGTGCCAGCAGCCCCGGACAGGGAGGGAGCTCCTACGAGCAGTACGTC.

This clonotype was detected a few times. V gene TRBV20-1 combines with J gene TRBJ2-7; TRBD1 agrees at 10 bases. CDR1 and CDR2 (germline): DFQATT, SNEGSKA (reference sequence). The CDR3 extends over 15 amino acids. V was clipped by 6 bases and J by 1 base; unmatched bases: 9. As DNA, the CDR3 is TGCAGTGCGCAGAACCGGGACAGGGGTTCCTACGAGCAGTACTTC. Its translation: CSAQNRDRGSYEQYF.

This clonotype was seen a handful of times. The chain combines TRBV10-3 with TRBJ2-3, with a tentative D call TRBD2 (5 bases). V was trimmed by 7 bases and J by 0 bases, leaving 14 bases between them. CDR1 is ENHRY and CDR2 is SYGVKD in the germline V gene. This CDR3 contains 15 residues. In nucleotides, the CDR3 is TGTGCCATCATGAGCGGAGCGACTAGCACAGATACGCAGTATTTT. Translated: CAIMSGATSTDTQYF.

Comment on this clonotype: Compared with germline, one end of the junction differs, possibly owing to a read error. V and J are TRBV11-2 and TRBJ2-7; 12 bases agree with TRBD2. This CDR3 has 14 residues. Germline CDR1 is SGHAT and CDR2 is FQNNGV. Here the CDR3 reads CASILGGLAGEQYF. The CDR3 region has the DNA TGTGCCAGCATCTTAGGAGGACTAGCGGGGGAGCAGTACTTC.

J is TRBJ2-3 and V is TRBV6-5; 7 bases are shared with TRBD2. Losses at the gene ends were 4 bases for V and 1 base for J; bases not matched to a gene: 8. The CDR3 is made up of 16 amino acids. Germline loops: CDR1 MNHEY, CDR2 SVGAGI. This CDR3 reads CASSLSGGWGTDTQYF. The CDR3, as DNA: TGTGCCAGCAGTTTGTCCGGGGGGTGGGGCACAGATACGCAGTATTTT.

This clonotype has only a few counts. The chain carries TRBV6-1 and TRBJ2-1, with TRBD2 matching 7 bases. The CDR3 is 13 residues long. Germline CDR1 is MNHNS and CDR2 is SASEGT. The V gene end was trimmed by 7 bases and the J gene end by 5 bases; junction bases not matched to a gene: 5. CDR3 sequence: CASTAGIHNEQFF. The DNA for the CDR3 is TGTGCCAGCACAGCGGGGATTCACAATGAGCAGTTCTTC.

The chain carries TRBV7-9 and TRBJ2-7; D tentatively fits TRBD1 or TRBD2 (5 bases each). Germline CDR1 is SEHNR and CDR2 is FQNEAQ (reference sequence). Between the trimmed V and J ends, which lost 5 bases and 6 bases, there was a span of 14 bases. This CDR3 comprises 13 residues. CDR3 sequence (DNA): TGTGCCAGCAGCCAGAGGGGCGCAGGCGAGCAGTACGTC. Its translation is CASSQRGAGEQYV.